This T cell receptor beta chain was recovered during a study of T-cell reconstitution after alpha-beta-depleted transplantation in children. Germline values: CDR1 SGDLS, CDR2 YYNGEE. This CDR3 spans 15 amino acids. The ends lost 4 bases at V and 6 bases at J; junction bases unmatched: 7. Unique molecular identifiers were used in preparing the TCRbeta library. TCRdb itself ran the PCR reads through MiXCR, one entry per CDR3 protein. Of roughly 400,000 distinct CDR3 sequences listed, 20% are singletons. Source: PBMCs from the stem cell graft donor, taken from the stem cell graft. The V call is TRBV9, the J call TRBJ2-1; TRBD2 matches 10 bases. This receptor was taken from a human donor who donated a stem cell graft to a child with acute myeloid leukemia. CDR3 sequence: CASSTSGRVGNEQFF. CDR3 nucleotide sequence: TGTGCCAGCAGCACCAGCGGGAGGGTGGGCAATGAGCAGTTCTTC.